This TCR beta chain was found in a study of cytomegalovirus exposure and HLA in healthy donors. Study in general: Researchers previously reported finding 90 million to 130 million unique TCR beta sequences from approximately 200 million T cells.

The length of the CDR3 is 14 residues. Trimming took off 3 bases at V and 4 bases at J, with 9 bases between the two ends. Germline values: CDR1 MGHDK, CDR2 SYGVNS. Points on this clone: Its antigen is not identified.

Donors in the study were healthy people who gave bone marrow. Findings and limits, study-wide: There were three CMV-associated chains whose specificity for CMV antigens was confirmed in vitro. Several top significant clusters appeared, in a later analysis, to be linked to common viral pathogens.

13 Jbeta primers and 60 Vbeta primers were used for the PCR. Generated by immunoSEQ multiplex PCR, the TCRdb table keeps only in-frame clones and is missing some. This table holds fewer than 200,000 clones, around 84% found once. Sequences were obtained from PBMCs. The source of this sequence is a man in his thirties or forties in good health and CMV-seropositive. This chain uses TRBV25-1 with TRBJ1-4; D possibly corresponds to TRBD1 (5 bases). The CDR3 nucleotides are TGTGCCAGCAGTGAGGGGGGGGTTAATGAAAAACTGTTTTTT. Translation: CASSEGGVNEKLFF.